A selection of T cell receptor beta chains follows, all from one sample in a study of control samples from healthy donors and cancer patients. The table came from immunoSEQ multiplex PCR; TCRdb's copy has only in-frame clones and leaves some out. Here the sample spans 90,000 to 100,000 clones, 79% being singletons. The sample consisted of blood. Receptor source: a woman in her thirties in good health. The CDR3 runs from the conserved cysteine through the conserved F or W. A D gene is named only where the DNA matches it firmly. The size of a clone is reported for some rows only, either as once, few or many, or as a class for expanded clones.

d_call,j_call,v_call,clone_size,cdr3_nt,cdr3_aa
-,TRBJ1-6,TRBV5-4,-,TGTGCCAGCAGCCGAACAGGGCTTTCTAATTCACCCCTCCACTTT,CASSRTGLSNSPLHF
TRBD1,TRBJ1-5,TRBV30,few,TGTGCCTGGGCGACAGGGAGCAATCAGCCCCAGCATTTT,CAWATGSNQPQHF
TRBD1,TRBJ2-7,TRBV5-1,-,TGCGCCAGCAGCTTGGACAGACAGGGTAACGAGCAGTACTTC,CASSLDRQGNEQYF
TRBD1,TRBJ1-2,TRBV6-6,-,TGTGCCAGCAGTTATTTCGACGGACAGGGCGAAGATGGCTACACCTTC,CASSYFDGQGEDGYTF
-,TRBJ1-6,TRBV19,-,TGTGCCAGTAGAGCGGGGGGTAATTCACCCCTCCACTTT,CASRAGGNSPLHF
TRBD2,TRBJ2-1,TRBV6-2/TRBV6-3,-,TGTGCCAGCAGTTACGGGGGACTAGCGAGGGTGAATGAGCAGTTCTTC,CASSYGGLARVNEQFF
-,TRBJ1-1,TRBV12-5,-,TGTGCTAGTGGTTTTGGGCTGAACACTGAAGCTTTCTTT,CASGFGLNTEAFF
-,TRBJ2-1,TRBV18,-,TGTGCCAGCTCACCGCAGGGAAACGAGCAGTTCTTC,CASSPQGNEQFF
-,TRBJ1-1,TRBV12-3/TRBV12-4,-,TGTGCCAGCAGCTATCGTGGCTTATCGGCTTTCTTT,CASSYRGLSAFF
-,TRBJ1-3,TRBV12-3/TRBV12-4,once,TGTGCCAGCAGCCAGGCACCACAGGACACCATATATTTT,CASSQAPQDTIYF
TRBD1,TRBJ1-1,TRBV19,-,TGTGCCAGTAGTAGGGACAGGGCGGATCGAGCTTTCTTT,CASSRDRADRAFF
-,TRBJ2-2,TRBV19,-,TGTGCCTCGAGCGGACACTTGAACACCGGGGAGCTGTTTTTT,CASSGHLNTGELFF
-,TRBJ1-2,TRBV15,-,TGTGCCACCAGCAGTAACCGGGACAAAAACCCTTTCTACACCTTC,CATSSNRDKNPFYTF
-,TRBJ2-3,TRBV29-1,-,TGCAGCGTCGATGAGAGCACAGATACGCAGTATTTT,CSVDESTDTQYF
-,TRBJ1-2,TRBV7-9,-,TGTGCCAGCAGCCCCCCCACCCGGGGCTATGGCTACACCTTC,CASSPPTRGYGYTF
-,TRBJ1-2,TRBV21-1,-,TGTGCCAGCCCCACCGTGGTGTACTATGGCTACACCTTC,CASPTVVYYGYTF
-,TRBJ2-7,TRBV6-2/TRBV6-3,few,TGTGCCAGCAGTTACTCGTGGGGGTTGGATGAGCAGTACTTC,CASSYSWGLDEQYF
TRBD1,TRBJ1-3,TRBV18,-,TGTGCCAGCTCACCCGGACAGGGGTCGGGAAACACCATATATTTT,CASSPGQGSGNTIYF
-,TRBJ1-4,TRBV7-9,-,TGTGCCAGCAGCTTGGGACCCAGGGGCACTAATGAAAAACTGTTTTTT,CASSLGPRGTNEKLFF
-,TRBJ2-5,TRBV7-8,-,TGTGCCAGCAGCCCTGGGGGAACAGGGAAAGAGACCCAGTACTTC,CASSPGGTGKETQYF
TRBD2,TRBJ2-5,TRBV5-6,-,TGTGCCAGCAGCTTAGGACTAGCGGGGGGCGGAGAGACCCAGTACTTC,CASSLGLAGGGETQYF
-,TRBJ1-1,TRBV19,-,TGTGCCAGTAGTATAACAGGGACCACTGAAGCTTTCTTT,CASSITGTTEAFF
TRBD1,TRBJ1-1,TRBV10-3,-,TGTGCCATCAGTGAACAACCAGGGGGGAGGACTGAAGCTTTCTTT,CAISEQPGGRTEAFF
-,TRBJ2-3,TRBV7-9,-,TGTGCCAGCACCCCCCTCAGCACAGATACGCAGTATTTT,CASTPLSTDTQYF
-,TRBJ2-5,TRBV14,few,TGTGCCAGCAGCGGAGCCAGGACCCGTCAGACCCAGTACTTC,CASSGARTRQTQYF
TRBD1,TRBJ2-7,TRBV4-1,-,TGCGCCAGCAGCCAAGATTCGGGACAGGGCTACGAGCAGTACTTC,CASSQDSGQGYEQYF
-,TRBJ1-3,TRBV2,few,TGTGCCAGCAGTGTGGGGTACCTCTCTGGAAACACCATATATTTT,CASSVGYLSGNTIYF
-,TRBJ1-1,TRBV18,-,TGTGCCAGCTCACCATTTAAGGGGGGCACTGAAGCTTTCTTT,CASSPFKGGTEAFF
-,TRBJ1-3,TRBV5-1,-,TGCGCCAGCAGTTTGGATACGGGCTCTGGAAACACCATATATTTT,CASSLDTGSGNTIYF
-,TRBJ2-5,TRBV9,-,TGTGCCAGCAGCGGGGGATACCAAGAGACCCAGTACTTC,CASSGGYQETQYF
TRBD2,TRBJ2-1,TRBV24-1,-,TGTGCCACCAGTGATTCCCCCGGGCGGGGGAATTACAATGAGCAGTTCTTC,CATSDSPGRGNYNEQFF
-,TRBJ1-1,TRBV20-1,-,TGCAGTGCTAGCTTCGGAGCTTTCTTT,CSASFGAFF
-,TRBJ2-3,TRBV30,-,TGTGCCTGGAGTAGGTCAGATACGCAGTATTTT,CAWSRSDTQYF
TRBD2,TRBJ2-3,TRBV7-9,few,TGTGCCAGCAGCGCTAGCGGGGGGCTGAGGCTTACAGATACGCAGTATTTT,CASSASGGLRLTDTQYF
-,TRBJ1-1,TRBV29-1,-,TGCAGCGTGGGGGGCGTCACTGAAGCTTTCTTT,CSVGGVTEAFF
TRBD2,TRBJ2-1,TRBV7-9,-,TGTGCCAGCAGCTTTATACTGACTAGCGGGGATCGGAAGGGAAATGAGCAGTTCTTC,CASSFILTSGDRKGNEQFF
-,TRBJ2-2,TRBV19,-,TGTGCCAGTAGTTTGGGGAGGCCGAACACCGGGGAGCTGTTTTTT,CASSLGRPNTGELFF
-,TRBJ2-7,TRBV11-2,once,TGTGCCAGCAACCCCGGGACAACGGGACGGGAGCAGTACTTC,CASNPGTTGREQYF
-,TRBJ2-2,TRBV6-5,-,TGTGCCAGCAGACGCTTGGCGAGCACCGGGGAGCTGTTTTTT,CASRRLASTGELFF
-,TRBJ2-5,TRBV4-1,-,TGCGCCAGCAGCCAAACCGGGTCTTCGGCGTTGACCCAGTACTTC,CASSQTGSSALTQYF
-,TRBJ1-6,TRBV30,once,TGTGCCTGGAGCGCCCAGGGGACGTATTCACCCCTCCACTTT,CAWSAQGTYSPLHF
-,TRBJ1-2,TRBV6-2/TRBV6-3,few,TGTGCCAGCAGTTACCCAGGCTATGGCTACACCTTC,CASSYPGYGYTF
-,TRBJ2-7,TRBV5-6,-,TGTGCCAGCAACGGATTGATCTCCTACGAGCAGTACTTC,CASNGLISYEQYF
-,TRBJ2-7,TRBV12-5,-,TGTGCTAGTGGTTTGGTCCTCCTAGGACAGCCTAGCTCCTACGAGCAGTACTTC,CASGLVLLGQPSSYEQYF
TRBD2,TRBJ2-1,TRBV10-3,-,TGTGCCATCAGTGAAGCTGGAGCGGGGGTCCTCCTCTACAATGAGCAGTTCTTC,CAISEAGAGVLLYNEQFF
TRBD1,TRBJ1-1,TRBV7-2,-,TGTGCCAGCAGCGAGACAGGGACGGTGAACACTGAAGCTTTCTTT,CASSETGTVNTEAFF
-,TRBJ1-3,TRBV6-1,-,TGTGCCAGCAGTGAATTGGGGGGATACACCATATATTTT,CASSELGGYTIYF
-,TRBJ1-3,TRBV11-2,few,TGTGCCAGCAGCTTCCAGAGCTCTGGAAACACCATATATTTT,CASSFQSSGNTIYF
-,TRBJ2-1,TRBV6-2/TRBV6-3,once,TGTGCCAGCAGTTACCTAAGGGGGGCCGACAATGAGCAGTTCTTC,CASSYLRGADNEQFF
-,TRBJ1-2,TRBV5-1,-,TGCGCCAGCAGCTTGGTACAGGGATATGGCTACACCTTC,CASSLVQGYGYTF
-,TRBJ2-2,TRBV15,-,TGTGCCACGGCGCTGGGGCCCGGGGAGCTGTTTTTT,CATALGPGELFF
TRBD1,TRBJ2-4,TRBV19,-,TGTGCCAGTAGCCCCCCGGGACAGCACCTAGCCAAAAACATTCAGTACTTC,CASSPPGQHLAKNIQYF
TRBD1,TRBJ2-1,TRBV27,once,TGTGCCAGCAGCGCCACCGGGACAGCCGGCTTTAGTGAGCAGTTCTTC,CASSATGTAGFSEQFF
-,TRBJ2-7,TRBV6-6,once,TGTGCCAGCAGTTCTTACGGCTACGAGCAGTACTTC,CASSSYGYEQYF
TRBD1,TRBJ2-3,TRBV30,-,TGTGCCTGGAGTTTCACGACAGGGAGCACAGATACGCAGTATTTT,CAWSFTTGSTDTQYF
-,TRBJ1-1,TRBV9,once,TGTGCCAGCAGCGTAGTGGGGACCGGTATGAACACTGAAGCTTTCTTT,CASSVVGTGMNTEAFF
-,TRBJ2-7,TRBV27,-,TGTGCCAGCAGTTTAATAGGCAGTTACGAGCAGTACTTC,CASSLIGSYEQYF